Presented here are 2 T cell receptor beta chains from one specimen sequenced in a study of neoadjuvant anti-PD-1 for oral cavity cancer. The sample's time point: after neoadjuvant nivolumab, at surgical resection. Clones were read by immunoSEQ multiplex PCR, and TCRdb kept only the in-frame ones, dropping some. The sample shows 14,000 or so clones, roughly 73% of them seen only once. The material was PBMCs, obtained after nivolumab (anti-PD-1) treatment. Receptors were obtained from a person aged 40 to 85 with oral cavity squamous cell carcinoma.

The V gene is TRBV27, the J gene TRBJ1-1; TRBD1 might be the D (5 bases). Deletions cut 6 bases from V and 0 bases from J, with 17 bases between. Per the germline V gene, CDR1 is MNHEY and CDR2 is SMNVEV (reference sequence). The CDR3 is made up of 16 amino acids. The CDR3 reads CASSLGVSGLNTEAFF. The CDR3 bases are TGTGCCAGCAGCCTGGGGGTCTCTGGATTGAACACTGAAGCTTTCTTT.

The J gene is TRBJ2-7, the V gene TRBV6-6; 12 bases agree with TRBD2. CDR3 length: 15 amino acids. The V and J ends lost 5 bases and 3 bases, in that order; junction bases with no gene match: 5. CDR1 MNHNY and CDR2 SVGAGI come from the germline V gene (reference sequence). CDR3 bases: TGTGCCAGCAGTCAGGGGACTAGCGGGCTCTACGAGCAGTACTTC. Its protein is CASSQGTSGLYEQYF.